These 18 T cell receptor beta chains originate from one sample sequenced in a study of blood T cell repertoires in COVID-19. Here immunoSEQ multiplex PCR was the method, and the copy in TCRdb shows in-frame clones only, minus some. The sample has around 150,000 clones; over 80% are singletons. Material for sequencing was peripheral blood. The receptors come from a man in his 60s with active or convalescent COVID-19.

The V call is TRBV28, the J call TRBJ2-7, with 8 bases matching TRBD1. Per germline, CDR1 MDHEN and CDR2 SYDVKM. The CDR3 runs 14 residues. Trimming cost V 6 bases and J 5 bases; bases outside gene matches: 9. DNA of the CDR3: TGTGCCAGCAGCCCATCCCGGACAGGGAACGAGCAGTACTTC. Translated, it gives CASSPSRTGNEQYF.

This chain joins TRBV7-9 and TRBJ1-2; D gene uncertain. The CDR3 sequence is 13 residues long. The V and J ends lost 5 bases and 0 bases respectively, with 7 bases between them. Per germline, CDR1 SEHNR and CDR2 FQNEAQ (reference sequence). CDR3 region: CASSRTANYGYTF. The CDR3 nucleotides are TGTGCCAGCAGCCGTACAGCTAACTATGGCTACACCTTC.

The chain combines TRBV9 with TRBJ2-7; a weak D match, TRBD1 (5 bases). Trimming left V 2 bases short and J 7 bases short, with 16 bases between. The CDR3 is 14 amino acids. The germline V gene encodes CDR1 SGDLS and CDR2 YYNGEE. CDR3 amino acids: CASSVRGDGSEQYF. The CDR3, as DNA: TGTGCCAGCAGCGTTAGGGGTGATGGGTCTGAGCAGTACTTC.

J is TRBJ2-7 and V is TRBV2, with 7 bases fitting TRBD1. Germline CDR1 is SNHLY and CDR2 is FYNNEI. The CDR3 is made up of 14 amino acids. V gave up 5 bases and J gave up 0 bases; unmatched junction bases: 4. The CDR3 DNA reads as TGTGCCAGCAGTCAGACAGGGAGCTCCTACGAGCAGTACTTC. Its protein is CASSQTGSSYEQYF.

The genes are TRBV10-3 and TRBJ1-2; the D gene is possibly TRBD1 (6 bases). V lost 9 bases and J lost 2, with 19 bases in between. Germline V lookup: CDR1 ENHRY, CDR2 SYGVKD. The CDR3 runs to 15 residues. CDR3 DNA: TGTGCCATGAAAATCAGCGTCACAGGGAACTATGGCTACACCTTC. Residues: CAMKISVTGNYGYTF.

The chain is built from TRBV28 and TRBJ2-7; D not resolved. There are 13 residues in the CDR3. The germline V gene has CDR1 MDHEN and CDR2 SYDVKM. V lost 5 bases, J lost 2 bases, and 10 bases lay in between. CDR3 in DNA: TGTGCCAGCAGTCCCCAGGCACCCTACGAGCAGTACTTC. Amino acids: CASSPQAPYEQYF. The variable domain in full, completed from reference TRBV28 and TRBJ2-7, reads DVKVTQSSRYLVKRTGEKVFLECVQDMDHENMFWYRQDPGLGLRLIYFSYDVKMKEKGDIPEGYSVSREKKERFSLILESASTNQTSMYLCASSPQAPYEQYFGPGTRLTVT.

The chain is built from TRBV25-1 and TRBJ2-7; 7 bases match TRBD1. V gave up 6 bases and J gave up 6 bases; unmatched junction bases: 5. The germline gives CDR1 MGHDK, CDR2 SYGVNS. The CDR3 is 12 amino acids. CDR3 in amino acids: CASRQGFGEQYF. The DNA for the CDR3 is TGTGCCAGCAGACAGGGGTTTGGCGAGCAGTACTTC.

The chain is built from TRBV3-1 (or the pseudogene TRBV3-2) and TRBJ1-2; maybe TRBD1 (6 bases). CDR3 length: 15 amino acids. Trimming shortened V by 3 bases and J by 2 bases, and 13 bases separated the two germline ends. Germline V gene data show CDR1 as LGHDT and CDR2 as YNNKEL (reference sequence). The CDR3 loop reads CASSQGANGNYGYTF. The CDR3 DNA reads as TGTGCCAGCAGCCAGGGGGCGAATGGAAACTATGGCTACACCTTC.

CDR3 sequence (DNA): TGTGCCAGCAGTGCCACCGGGACAGTTAATGAAAAACTGTTTTTT. Its protein is CASSATGTVNEKLFF. The chain combines TRBV25-1 with TRBJ1-4; 7 bases line up with TRBD1. Per germline, CDR1 MGHDK and CDR2 SYGVNS. V was pared by 4 bases and J by 4 bases, with 6 bases of the junction left unmatched. The CDR3 totals 15 residues.

The chain employs TRBV7-2 and TRBJ2-1, with 7 bases identical to TRBD1. The germline V gene has CDR1 SGHTA and CDR2 FQGNSA. Trimming took 7 bases from V and 2 from J; bases not matched to a gene: 8. The CDR3 runs 15 residues. The CDR3 region is CASNRQGTTYNEQFF. DNA for the CDR3: TGTGCCAGCAACCGACAGGGAACCACCTACAATGAGCAGTTCTTC.

Concerning this clone: Other DNA sequences in the sample encode the same CDR3. V is TRBV11-2 and J is TRBJ2-7; perhaps TRBD1 as D (6 bases). This CDR3 is built from 13 residues. V shed 0 bases and J shed 3 bases, with 6 bases lying between them. CDR1 is SGHAT and CDR2 is FQNNGV in the germline V gene. CDR3 bases: TGTGCCAGCAGCTTAGACAGGGGCTACGAGCAGTACTTC. It yields the protein CASSLDRGYEQYF.

The chain links TRBV19 to TRBJ2-1; D not resolved. Trimming took 3 bases from V and 5 from J, leaving 8 bases between them. Looked up from germline, CDR1 is LNHDA and CDR2 is SQIVND (reference sequence). This CDR3 is 13 amino acids long. The CDR3 protein is CASSMGSNNEQFF. CDR3 nucleotide sequence: TGTGCCAGTAGTATGGGCTCAAACAATGAGCAGTTCTTC.

The rearrangement uses TRBV5-4 and TRBJ1-2, with D unresolved. From germline, CDR1 is SGHNT and CDR2 YYREEE (reference sequence). Trimming removed 0 bases at V and 7 bases at J, with 7 bases between. CDR3 length: 12 residues. The CDR3 coding sequence is TGTGCCAGCAGCTTGGCAGAATTTGGCTACACCTTC. Amino acids: CASSLAEFGYTF.

The chain links TRBV5-1 to TRBJ2-1; no clear D. Trimming left V 0 bases short and J 5 bases short, with 12 bases between. Germline V gives CDR1 SGHRS, CDR2 YFSETQ. The CDR3 is made up of 15 amino acids. The CDR3 reads CASSLVTAGNNEQFF. DNA for the CDR3: TGCGCCAGCAGCTTGGTCACAGCAGGCAACAATGAGCAGTTCTTC.

J is TRBJ2-7 and V is TRBV29-1; 7 nucleotides line up with TRBD1. V shed 2 bases, J shed 4 bases, and the junction held 8 bases outside the gene matches. The V gene's germline CDR1 is SQVTM and CDR2 ANQGSEA. The CDR3 is made up of 14 amino acids. The CDR3 coding sequence is TGCAGCGTTGAAAAGGGGGCTCCCTCATACGAGCAGTACTTC. Protein: CSVEKGAPSYEQYF.

This sequence joins TRBV28 and TRBJ1-2, with a tentative D call TRBD1 (6 bases). This CDR3 spans 14 amino acids. Germline V gene lookup returns CDR1 MDHEN and CDR2 SYDVKM. Trimming took off 1 base at V and 3 bases at J, with 9 bases between the two ends. CDR3 sequence reads: CASSLSRTDYGYTF. The CDR3 coding sequence is TGTGCCAGCAGTTTATCGAGGACAGACTATGGCTACACCTTC.

The V gene is TRBV10-3, the J gene TRBJ1-2, with TRBD1 as a possible D gene (6 bases). The CDR3 sequence is 15 residues long. The V end was cut by 6 bases, the J end by 4 bases, with 18 bases between. Germline CDR1 and CDR2: ENHRY and SYGVKD. The CDR3 bases are TGTGCCATCAGCCTAGGGACATTGGAAAGCTATGGCTACACCTTC. Its translation is CAISLGTLESYGYTF.

The rearrangement joins TRBV29-1 to TRBJ2-1; 10 positions match TRBD1. The germline V gene has CDR1 SQVTM and CDR2 ANQGSEA. The V gene end was trimmed by 6 bases and the J gene end by 3 bases; junction bases not matched to a gene: 5. The CDR3 contains 14 residues. The CDR3 DNA reads TGCAGCGTCATACGGACAGGGGGCTACAATGAGCAGTTCTTC. This codes for CSVIRTGGYNEQFF.